These T cell receptor beta chains were read from a single sample in a study of T cell responses to AZD1222 COVID-19 vaccine. Sequencing used immunoSEQ multiplex PCR; TCRdb keeps in-frame clones, though not all of them. The data show 95,000 to 150,000 clones, about 92% seen once. The sample was peripheral blood, taken on day 0 of AZD1222 vaccination. All receptors derive from an adult in good health. Both conserved end residues are part of each CDR3. Each record gives: J gene, D gene, V gene, clone size, CDR3 protein, CDR3 DNA. D genes are given only for firm matches. Clone size is given for some rows only: seen once, a few or many times, or a class if the clone is expanded.

j_call: TRBJ1-5; d_call: NA; v_call: TRBV7-2; clone_size: NA; cdr3_aa: CASSPGWNQPQHF; cdr3_nt: TGTGCCAGCAGCCCAGGGTGGAATCAGCCCCAGCATTTT
j_call: TRBJ1-1; d_call: NA; v_call: TRBV5-5; clone_size: NA; cdr3_aa: CASSEPGDARGAFF; cdr3_nt: TGTGCCAGCAGCGAACCCGGCGACGCCAGAGGAGCTTTCTTT
j_call: TRBJ1-2; d_call: NA; v_call: TRBV12-3/TRBV12-4; clone_size: NA; cdr3_aa: CASSPTATYGYTF; cdr3_nt: TGTGCCAGCAGTCCGACAGCCACCTATGGCTACACCTTC
j_call: TRBJ1-6; d_call: TRBD1; v_call: TRBV7-9; clone_size: NA; cdr3_aa: CASSWDSNNSPLHF; cdr3_nt: TGTGCCAGCAGCTGGGACAGTAATAATTCACCCCTCCACTTT
j_call: TRBJ1-5; d_call: NA; v_call: TRBV19; clone_size: NA; cdr3_aa: CASSQREGNQPQHF; cdr3_nt: TGTGCCAGTAGTCAAAGGGAGGGCAATCAGCCCCAGCATTTT
j_call: TRBJ1-2; d_call: NA; v_call: TRBV11-2; clone_size: NA; cdr3_aa: CASSLERRGDYGYTF; cdr3_nt: TGTGCCAGCAGCTTAGAAAGACGAGGCGACTATGGCTACACCTTC
j_call: TRBJ1-1; d_call: NA; v_call: TRBV14; clone_size: NA; cdr3_aa: CASRATGLRTEAFF; cdr3_nt: TGTGCCAGCAGGGCTACCGGACTTCGCACTGAAGCTTTCTTT
j_call: TRBJ2-2; d_call: NA; v_call: TRBV7-9; clone_size: NA; cdr3_aa: CASSFATGELFF; cdr3_nt: TGTGCCAGCAGCTTCGCCACCGGGGAGCTGTTTTTT
j_call: TRBJ1-5; d_call: NA; v_call: TRBV24-1; clone_size: NA; cdr3_aa: CATSARENQPQHF; cdr3_nt: TGTGCCACCAGTGCGCGGGAAAATCAGCCCCAGCATTTT
j_call: TRBJ2-1; d_call: NA; v_call: TRBV12-3/TRBV12-4; clone_size: NA; cdr3_aa: CASSLDRVGEQFF; cdr3_nt: TGTGCCAGCAGTTTAGACAGGGTAGGTGAGCAGTTCTTC
j_call: TRBJ2-5; d_call: TRBD2; v_call: TRBV7-6; clone_size: once; cdr3_aa: CASSYLAGAPAGETQYF; cdr3_nt: TGTGCCAGCAGTTATCTAGCGGGGGCGCCCGCGGGAGAGACCCAGTACTTC
j_call: TRBJ1-1; d_call: NA; v_call: TRBV28; clone_size: NA; cdr3_aa: CASSQGQREAFF; cdr3_nt: TGTGCCAGCAGTCAAGGACAGCGTGAAGCTTTCTTT
j_call: TRBJ2-7; d_call: NA; v_call: TRBV27; clone_size: NA; cdr3_aa: CATRGVPYEQYF; cdr3_nt: TGTGCCACAAGAGGGGTTCCCTACGAGCAGTACTTC
j_call: TRBJ1-6; d_call: NA; v_call: TRBV28; clone_size: NA; cdr3_aa: CASSRGHASSYNSPLHF; cdr3_nt: TGTGCCAGCAGTAGGGGACACGCGAGCTCCTATAATTCACCCCTCCACTTT
j_call: TRBJ1-2; d_call: NA; v_call: TRBV6-6; clone_size: NA; cdr3_aa: CASSRQSFYGYTF; cdr3_nt: TGTGCCAGCAGCCGACAGAGCTTCTATGGCTACACCTTC
j_call: TRBJ2-1; d_call: TRBD1; v_call: TRBV7-8; clone_size: once; cdr3_aa: CASSSTGTGNEQFF; cdr3_nt: TGTGCCAGCAGTTCAACAGGGACAGGGAATGAGCAGTTCTTC
j_call: TRBJ1-4; d_call: NA; v_call: TRBV4-3; clone_size: NA; cdr3_aa: CASSQEGSLMGELFF; cdr3_nt: TGCGCCAGCAGCCAAGAGGGCAGCCTTATGGGGGAACTGTTTTTT
j_call: TRBJ1-1; d_call: NA; v_call: TRBV4-3; clone_size: NA; cdr3_aa: CASSQYGAVAFF; cdr3_nt: TGCGCCAGCAGCCAATATGGAGCCGTAGCTTTCTTT
j_call: TRBJ1-6; d_call: NA; v_call: TRBV3-1/TRBV3-2; clone_size: NA; cdr3_aa: CASSQDGIGYYNSPLHF; cdr3_nt: TGTGCCAGCAGCCAAGACGGGATTGGTTATTATAATTCACCCCTCCACTTT
j_call: TRBJ1-6; d_call: TRBD1; v_call: TRBV10-1; clone_size: NA; cdr3_aa: CAIGGSGQGYSYNSPLHF; cdr3_nt: TGCGCCATCGGAGGGTCCGGACAGGGATACTCCTATAATTCACCCCTCCACTTT
j_call: TRBJ2-1; d_call: TRBD1; v_call: TRBV27; clone_size: NA; cdr3_aa: CASRTTGTGFKVQFF; cdr3_nt: TGTGCCAGCAGGACAACCGGGACAGGGTTTAAGGTGCAGTTCTTC
j_call: TRBJ1-5; d_call: NA; v_call: TRBV28; clone_size: NA; cdr3_aa: CASSLGGGNQPQHF; cdr3_nt: TGTGCCAGCAGTTTGGGTGGGGGCAATCAGCCCCAGCATTTT
j_call: TRBJ1-2; d_call: NA; v_call: TRBV3-1/TRBV3-2; clone_size: NA; cdr3_aa: CASSQLARSYGYTF; cdr3_nt: TGTGCCAGCAGCCAACTAGCCCGGAGTTATGGCTACACCTTC
j_call: TRBJ2-5; d_call: NA; v_call: TRBV3-1/TRBV3-2; clone_size: NA; cdr3_aa: CASSQLSQKETQYF; cdr3_nt: TGTGCCAGCAGCCAATTAAGTCAGAAAGAGACCCAGTACTTC
j_call: TRBJ2-7; d_call: NA; v_call: TRBV5-1; clone_size: NA; cdr3_aa: CASSPGPSEYEQYF; cdr3_nt: TGCGCCAGCAGCCCCGGTCCCTCGGAGTACGAGCAGTACTTC
j_call: TRBJ2-1; d_call: TRBD2; v_call: TRBV7-8; clone_size: NA; cdr3_aa: CASSLGLAGVDEQFF; cdr3_nt: TGTGCCAGCAGCTTAGGACTAGCGGGGGTCGATGAGCAGTTCTTC
j_call: TRBJ2-5; d_call: TRBD2; v_call: TRBV27; clone_size: NA; cdr3_aa: CASSLSIAGGTQYF; cdr3_nt: TGTGCCAGCAGTTTGAGCATAGCGGGAGGGACCCAGTACTTC
j_call: TRBJ2-1; d_call: TRBD1; v_call: TRBV11-3; clone_size: NA; cdr3_aa: CASSPGTGGSDEQFF; cdr3_nt: TGTGCCAGCAGCCCAGGGACAGGGGGCTCGGATGAGCAGTTCTTC
j_call: TRBJ2-4; d_call: NA; v_call: TRBV28; clone_size: NA; cdr3_aa: CASSLTHRDQNIQYF; cdr3_nt: TGTGCCAGCAGTTTAACCCACAGGGACCAAAACATTCAGTACTTC